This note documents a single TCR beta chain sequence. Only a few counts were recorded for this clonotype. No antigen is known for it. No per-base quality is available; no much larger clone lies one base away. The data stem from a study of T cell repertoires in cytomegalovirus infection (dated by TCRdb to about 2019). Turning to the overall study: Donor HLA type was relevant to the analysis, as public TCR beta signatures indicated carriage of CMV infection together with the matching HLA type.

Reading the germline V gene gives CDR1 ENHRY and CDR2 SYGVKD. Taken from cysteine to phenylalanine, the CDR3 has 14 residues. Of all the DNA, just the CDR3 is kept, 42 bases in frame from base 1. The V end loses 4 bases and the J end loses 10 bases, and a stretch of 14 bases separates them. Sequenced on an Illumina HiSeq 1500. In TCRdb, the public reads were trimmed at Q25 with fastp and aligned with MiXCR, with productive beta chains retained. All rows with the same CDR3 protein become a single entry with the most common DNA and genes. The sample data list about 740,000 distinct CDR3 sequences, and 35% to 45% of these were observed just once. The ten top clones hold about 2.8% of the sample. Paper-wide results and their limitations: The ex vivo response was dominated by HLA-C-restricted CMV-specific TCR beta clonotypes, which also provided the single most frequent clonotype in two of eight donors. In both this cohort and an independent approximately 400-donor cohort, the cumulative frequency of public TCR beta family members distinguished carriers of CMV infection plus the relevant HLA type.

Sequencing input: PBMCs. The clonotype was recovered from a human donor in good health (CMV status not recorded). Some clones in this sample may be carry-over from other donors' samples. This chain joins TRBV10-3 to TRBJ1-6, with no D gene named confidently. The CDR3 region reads CAISGWWEGSPLHF. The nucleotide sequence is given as TGTGCCATCAGTGGTTGGTGGGAGGGATCACCCCTCCACTTT.